The 29 T cell receptor beta chains reported below all come from one sample, sequenced in a study of cytomegalovirus exposure and HLA in healthy donors. It was with 60 Vbeta and 13 Jbeta primers that the PCR ran. Profiling relied on immunoSEQ multiplex PCR, and the TCRdb table lists in-frame clones only, not all of them. The table includes 40,000 to 55,000 clones, approximately 70% detected once. Sequencing was carried out using PBMCs. The receptors stem from a man between 18 and 35 years old in good health and CMV-seronegative.

The chain uses TRBV7-8 and TRBJ1-1, with a tentative D call TRBD1 (5 bases). The germline gives CDR1 SGHVS, CDR2 FQNEAQ. The CDR3 length is 14 residues. V was clipped by 10 bases and J by 1 base, with 16 bases between them. The CDR3 here is CATFLGRANTEAFF. CDR3 nucleotide sequence: TGTGCCACCTTCCTAGGCAGGGCGAACACTGAAGCTTTCTTT.

The chain recombines TRBV4-2 with TRBJ1-1, with no clear D. The CDR3 consists of 14 residues. With 1 base removed from V and 0 bases from J, the gap between germline ends came to 6 bases. Germline lookup yields CDR1 LGHNA and CDR2 YNFKEQ. In DNA form, the CDR3 reads TGTGCCAGCAGCCAAGGAGAAATGAACACTGAAGCTTTCTTT. This encodes CASSQGEMNTEAFF.

This clone was seen more than once but under ten times. The chain recombines TRBV5-4 with TRBJ1-6; D is unresolved. CDR1 is SGHNT and CDR2 is YYREEE in the germline V gene (reference sequence). The CDR3 is made up of 15 amino acids. Trimming took off 0 bases at V and 4 bases at J, with 8 bases between the two ends. CDR3 DNA sequence: TGTGCCAGCAGCTTGGGTCTCCGTTATAATTCACCCCTCCACTTT. Protein product: CASSLGLRYNSPLHF.

CDR3 nucleotides: TGCGCCAGCAGCCAAGATGATAGGAGAGCCAACGTCCTGACTTTC. Protein product: CASSQDDRRANVLTF. V and J are TRBV4-3 and TRBJ2-6; D gene unclear. CDR1 and CDR2 (germline): LGHNA, YSLEER. V gave up 0 bases and J gave up 7 bases, with 10 bases separating them. The CDR3 extends over 15 amino acids.

Notes on this clone: Other DNA sequences within the sample encode an identical CDR3. The genes are TRBV4-2 and TRBJ1-1; TRBD1 matches at 9 bases. The CDR3 has 16 residues. Trimming removed 0 bases from V and 1 base from J; junction bases left unmatched: 3. Germline lookup yields CDR1 LGHNA and CDR2 YNFKEQ. CDR3 residues: CASSQELGQGNTEAFF. In DNA form, the CDR3 reads TGTGCCAGCAGCCAAGAGCTGGGACAGGGGAACACTGAAGCTTTCTTT.

The V call is TRBV19, the J call TRBJ2-7, with 7 bases identical to TRBD2. CDR1 is LNHDA, CDR2 SQIVND, per germline (reference sequence). The CDR3 is made up of 19 amino acids. V lost 2 bases and J lost 2; bases outside the gene matches: 18. The CDR3 nucleotides are TGTGCCAGTAGTATATCCGGAGCGGGAACCAAACCTCTTCCCTACGAGCAGTACTTC. Residues: CASSISGAGTKPLPYEQYF.

The chain recombines TRBV6-5 with TRBJ2-1; the match to TRBD1 covers 7 bases. From germline, CDR1 is MNHEY and CDR2 SVGAGI. With V trimmed by 2 bases and J by 4 bases, 2 bases remained unmatched. The length of the CDR3 is 14 residues. The CDR3 loop reads CASSYGTEYNEQFF. The DNA for the CDR3 is TGTGCCAGCAGTTACGGGACAGAGTACAATGAGCAGTTCTTC.

The CDR3: CASRPGGRMNTEAFF. The CDR3 DNA sequence: TGTGCCAGCAGACCCGGGGGGCGCATGAACACTGAAGCTTTCTTT. The chain carries TRBV5-4 and TRBJ1-1; TRBD1 might be the D (6 bases). The ends were cut back, 5 bases at V and 0 bases at J, with 14 bases in the middle. The CDR3 is 15 amino acids. Per germline, CDR1 SGHNT and CDR2 YYREEE (reference sequence).

This rearrangement joins TRBV9 to TRBJ2-7; 7 bases match TRBD2. The germline CDR1 and CDR2 sequences are SGDLS and YYNGEE. The trim removed 1 base at V and 2 bases at J, leaving 6 bases unmatched. The CDR3 runs to 15 residues. The CDR3 coding sequence is TGTGCCAGCAGCGTATCCCCTAGCGGACCCTACGAGCAGTACTTC. Translating gives CASSVSPSGPYEQYF.

This clone was seen a few times. The V and J genes are TRBV28 and TRBJ1-1, with TRBD1 matching 9 bases. The junction had 9 bases not matched to a gene; V was cut back by 5 bases and J by 5 bases. The CDR3 extends over 15 amino acids. Germline CDR1 and CDR2: MDHEN and SYDVKM. DNA of the CDR3: TGTGCCAGCAGTCTAGTTCCCGGGACAGGGACTGAAGCTTTCTTT. Protein: CASSLVPGTGTEAFF.

Only a few counts were recorded for this clone. The CDR3 loop reads CASSLIGETQYF. The CDR3 DNA reads TGCGCCAGCAGCTTGATCGGTGAGACCCAGTACTTC. This sequence joins TRBV5-1 and TRBJ2-5, with D unclear. Germline V gives CDR1 SGHRS, CDR2 YFSETQ. CDR3 length: 12 residues. V was cut by 1 base and J by 5 bases, with 6 bases left in between.

This chain links TRBV6-1 with TRBJ2-7; D is possibly TRBD2 (6 bases). Germline values: CDR1 MNHNS, CDR2 SASEGT. V lost 8 bases and J lost 4, with 21 bases in between. CDR3 length: 15 residues. Here the CDR3 reads CASSLGTSGGYEQYF. CDR3 nucleotides: TGTGCCAGCTCCCTAGGGACTTCCGGGGGTTACGAGCAGTACTTC.

The gene calls are TRBV7-9 and TRBJ2-7; TRBD2 might be the D (6 bases). The CDR3 is 15 residues long. CDR1 is SEHNR and CDR2 is FQNEAQ in the germline V gene (reference sequence). With 4 bases removed from V and 4 bases from J, the gap between germline ends came to 17 bases. Here the CDR3 reads CASSSTGVPPYEQYF. The CDR3 nucleotides are TGTGCCAGCAGCTCAACGGGGGTCCCGCCGTACGAGCAGTACTTC.

V usage is TRBV7-2 and J usage is TRBJ1-1; D is unclear. Germline loops: CDR1 SGHTA, CDR2 FQGNSA. The ends were cut back, 3 bases at V and 3 bases at J, with 17 bases in the middle. This CDR3 is 16 amino acids long. The CDR3 nucleotides read TGTGCCAGCAGCTTTCTCCCTGACCTAGCGGACACTGAAGCTTTCTTT. This sequence encodes CASSFLPDLADTEAFF.

In its sample, this clone was seen once. The genes are TRBV4-1 and TRBJ1-5, with D tentatively TRBD1 (5 bases). CDR3 length: 15 residues. The ends were cut back, 0 bases at V and 1 base at J, with 7 bases in the middle. CDR1 and CDR2 from the germline V gene are MGHRA and YSYEKL. CDR3 sequence reads: CASSQETESNQPQHF. DNA of the CDR3: TGCGCCAGCAGCCAAGAGACAGAGAGCAATCAGCCCCAGCATTTT.

V usage is TRBV4-3 and J usage is TRBJ2-1; D unclear. The CDR3 has 16 residues. CDR1 is LGHNA and CDR2 is YSLEER in the germline V gene. Trimming stripped 2 bases from V and 2 bases from J, with 13 bases between. CDR3 sequence (DNA): TGCGCCAGCAGCCAAAGTACGTCAGATACCTACAATGAGCAGTTCTTC. It is translated as CASSQSTSDTYNEQFF.

The chain carries TRBV4-3 and TRBJ2-1; 8 nucleotides agree with TRBD1. In germline, CDR1 is LGHNA, CDR2 YSLEER. With 0 bases clipped from V and 9 bases from J, the junction kept 4 bases outside the gene matches. The CDR3 is made up of 14 amino acids. The CDR3 sequence: CASSQDQGAGEQFF. Written as DNA, the CDR3 is TGCGCCAGCAGCCAAGACCAGGGGGCTGGTGAGCAGTTCTTC.

The chain links TRBV30 to TRBJ1-5; D gene uncertain. CDR3 length equals 13 residues. The germline V gene has CDR1 GTSNPN and CDR2 SVGIG (reference sequence). Trimming stripped 4 bases from V and 3 bases from J, with 10 bases between. CDR3 sequence reads: CAWKEGANQPQHF. The CDR3 DNA reads as TGTGCCTGGAAGGAGGGTGCCAATCAGCCCCAGCATTTT.

The chain recombines TRBV6-5 with TRBJ2-1; possible D gene TRBD2, 6 bases. V lost 6 bases and J 12 bases, leaving 21 bases between the germline ends. CDR1 and CDR2 (germline): MNHEY, SVGAGI. The CDR3 length is 14 residues. The CDR3 region has the DNA TGTGCCAGCAGCCCCCCGGGACTCTCTTGGGGGCAGTTCTTC. Translating it yields CASSPPGLSWGQFF.

The V and J genes are TRBV9 and TRBJ2-3; TRBD2 agrees at 9 bases. CDR3 length: 16 amino acids. Germline V lookup: CDR1 SGDLS, CDR2 YYNGEE. J gave up 2 bases and V 5 bases, and 9 bases lay outside the gene matches. Here the CDR3 reads CASSDSRGRDTDTQYF. CDR3 in DNA: TGTGCCAGCAGTGATTCTCGCGGGAGGGACACAGATACGCAGTATTTT.

This clone was found once. The chain is built from TRBV6-5 and TRBJ1-5; D might be TRBD1 (5 bases). Germline V gene data show CDR1 as MNHEY and CDR2 as SVGAGI. The germline V and J ends were trimmed by 5 bases and 3 bases, with 11 bases remaining between them. This CDR3 spans 14 amino acids. The CDR3 coding sequence is TGTGCCAGCAGTACGGGCAGGGCCAATCAGCCCCAGCATTTT. Its translation: CASSTGRANQPQHF.

V is TRBV4-1 and J is TRBJ1-1; D is perhaps TRBD1 (5 bases). The CDR3 is 15 residues long. Germline loops: CDR1 MGHRA, CDR2 YSYEKL. The V gene lost 1 base and the J gene lost 1 base, with 10 bases spanning the gap. The CDR3 DNA reads as TGCGCCAGCAGCCAAGTAGGGGTTCCGAACACTGAAGCTTTCTTT. Encoded protein: CASSQVGVPNTEAFF.

This chain joins TRBV7-2 and TRBJ1-1; 9 bases fit TRBD1. CDR1 SGHTA and CDR2 FQGNSA come from the germline V gene. J was trimmed by 5 bases and V by 3 bases; bases with no gene match: 4. The CDR3 contains 14 residues. This CDR3 reads CASSLGQGVTEAFF. The DNA for the CDR3 is TGTGCCAGCAGCTTGGGACAGGGTGTAACTGAAGCTTTCTTT. The entire variable domain, with the rest obtained from reference TRBV7-2 and TRBJ1-1, is as follows: GAGVSQSPSNKVTEKGKDVELRCDPISGHTALYWYRQSLGQGLEFLIYFQGNSAPDKSGLPSDRFSAERTGGSVSTLTIQRTQQEDSAVYLCASSLGQGVTEAFFGQGTRLTVV.

This chain connects TRBV6-4 to TRBJ2-1; TRBD1 agrees at 7 bases. J was trimmed by 5 bases and V by 5 bases; bases with no gene match: 6. The CDR3 has 14 residues. Looked up from germline, CDR1 is MRHNA and CDR2 is SNTAGT. DNA of the CDR3: TGTGCCAGCAGTTTGGTTAGGGGGCACAATGAGCAGTTCTTC. Protein: CASSLVRGHNEQFF.

The V gene is TRBV5-1, the J gene TRBJ2-2, with 9 positions matching TRBD1. The CDR3 totals 17 residues. CDR1 is SGHRS, CDR2 YFSETQ, per germline. With V trimmed by 4 bases and J by 7 bases, 14 bases remained unmatched. The CDR3: CASSRTRDRVFVGELFF. DNA of the CDR3: TGCGCCAGCAGCCGAACCCGGGACAGGGTTTTTGTCGGGGAGCTGTTTTTT. Full variable domain (rest looked up from reference TRBV5-1 and TRBJ2-2): KAGVTQTPRYLIKTRGQQVTLSCSPISGHRSVSWYQQTPGQGLQFLFEYFSETQRNKGNFPGRFSGRQFSNSRSEMNVSTLELGDSALYLCASSRTRDRVFVGELFFGEGSRLTVL.

This chain uses TRBV4-1 with TRBJ1-2; 8 positions agree with TRBD1. Looked up from germline, CDR1 is MGHRA and CDR2 is YSYEKL. The CDR3 runs 15 residues. V shed 4 bases and J 2 bases; nucleotides not matched to a gene: 6. The CDR3 spells CASSPNDRGNYGYTF. The DNA for the CDR3 is TGCGCCAGCAGCCCAAATGACAGGGGAAACTATGGCTACACCTTC.

The rearrangement links TRBV28 to TRBJ1-1; D call uncertain. The CDR3 contains 13 residues. Germline loops: CDR1 MDHEN, CDR2 SYDVKM. Trimming took off 7 bases at V and 1 base at J, with 10 bases between the two ends. The CDR3 region has the DNA TGTGCCAGCATCTCCTACCAGAACACTGAAGCTTTCTTT. Translation: CASISYQNTEAFF.

This clone was recorded a few times. The chain recombines TRBV5-1 with TRBJ2-5, with 7 bases lining up with TRBD1. With V trimmed by 1 base and J by 5 bases, 5 bases remained unmatched. The germline V gene has CDR1 SGHRS and CDR2 YFSETQ. This CDR3 has 14 amino acids. The CDR3 loop reads CASSLKGGRETQYF. The CDR3, as DNA: TGCGCCAGCAGCTTGAAAGGGGGCCGTGAGACCCAGTACTTC.

V usage is TRBV27 and J usage is TRBJ1-4, with 9 bases matching TRBD1. Germline V gene sequence: CDR1 MNHEY, CDR2 SMNVEV (reference sequence). The J segment lost 14 bases and the V segment lost 4 bases, leaving 11 bases of the junction unmatched. CDR3 size: 14 residues. In DNA, the CDR3 is TGTGCCAGCAGTTCAGGGACAGGGCCTAAAGGGCTGTTTTTT. Translating gives CASSSGTGPKGLFF.